Below, 24 T cell receptor beta chains from the same sample are listed, as sequenced in a study of control samples from healthy donors and cancer patients. Libraries were prepared by immunoSEQ multiplex PCR; TCRdb keeps only in-frame clonotypes and omits some of them. This table has roughly 68,000 clones, over 80% appearing once. The sequencing sample was made of blood. The receptor source for this set is a man in his 60s in good health.

This clone was counted a single time. The genes are TRBV18 and TRBJ2-2; D not certain. The V gene lost 3 bases and the J gene lost 6 bases, with 8 bases spanning the gap. CDR1 is KGHSH, CDR2 LQKENI, per germline. CDR3 length: 13 amino acids. The DNA for the CDR3 is TGTGCCAGCTCACCTCGGAGCGCCGGGGAGCTGTTTTTT. It specifies CASSPRSAGELFF.

The chain has TRBV5-1 and TRBJ2-2; D may be TRBD1 or TRBD2 (5 bases each). With 4 bases removed from V and 3 bases from J, the gap between germline ends came to 7 bases. CDR3 length: 13 residues. Germline values: CDR1 SGHRS, CDR2 YFSETQ. Here the CDR3 DNA reads TGCGCCAGCAGCGTGGGGGACACCGGGGAGCTGTTTTTT. It yields the protein CASSVGDTGELFF.

The chain employs TRBV18 and TRBJ1-5, with 7 bases identical to TRBD1. J lost 4 bases, V lost 6 bases, and 9 bases had no gene match. Per germline, CDR1 KGHSH and CDR2 LQKENI. The length of the CDR3 is 15 residues. The CDR3 nucleotides are TGTGCCAGCTCGGGGGGGACAGACCTTAATCAGCCCCAGCATTTT. Protein: CASSGGTDLNQPQHF.

V and J are TRBV7-2 and TRBJ2-5; 9 bases map to TRBD1. J lost 5 bases, V lost 5 bases, and 6 bases had no gene match. CDR3 length: 14 residues. From germline, CDR1 is SGHTA and CDR2 FQGNSA. CDR3 sequence: CASSPGQGGETQYF. The CDR3 DNA follows: TGTGCCAGCAGCCCGGGACAGGGTGGGGAGACCCAGTACTTC.

This sequence joins TRBV4-1 and TRBJ2-4; D is perhaps TRBD1 (6 bases). CDR1 and CDR2 (germline): MGHRA, YSYEKL. V lost 1 base to trimming and J lost 0 bases, with 7 bases between them. This CDR3 is built from 15 residues. CDR3 region: CASSQGTVAKNIQYF. CDR3 sequence (DNA): TGCGCCAGCAGCCAAGGGACAGTAGCCAAAAACATTCAGTACTTC.

J is TRBJ1-1 and V is TRBV2, with D tentatively TRBD1 (5 bases). The V gene's germline CDR1 is SNHLY and CDR2 FYNNEI. Deletions cut 11 bases from V and 10 bases from J, with 23 bases between. CDR3 size: 13 residues. The CDR3 is CAGRSGTHGGAFF. DNA of the CDR3: TGTGCCGGTCGTTCCGGGACCCATGGTGGAGCTTTCTTT.

The chain uses TRBV30 and TRBJ1-1; D remains ambiguous. The germline gives CDR1 GTSNPN, CDR2 SVGIG (reference sequence). The CDR3 is 14 residues long. V was trimmed by 0 bases and J by 4 bases, leaving 12 bases between them. CDR3 sequence: CAWSVHQSPTEAFF. In nucleotides, the CDR3 is TGTGCCTGGAGTGTACATCAGAGTCCCACTGAAGCTTTCTTT.

This clone was counted between two and nine times. This chain links TRBV7-9 with TRBJ2-5; 7 nucleotides line up with TRBD2. Germline-derived CDR1 and CDR2 are SEHNR and FQNEAQ (reference sequence). The length of the CDR3 is 14 residues. J was trimmed by 4 bases and V by 5 bases; bases with no gene match: 7. CDR3 loop: CASSPGLERETQYF. The CDR3 nucleotides read TGTGCCAGCAGCCCCGGACTAGAACGAGAGACCCAGTACTTC.

The gene calls are TRBV7-9 and TRBJ1-5; perhaps TRBD1 as D (6 bases). This CDR3 is built from 12 residues. Germline V gene data show CDR1 as SEHNR and CDR2 as FQNEAQ (reference sequence). Trimming cost V 4 bases and J 7 bases, with 8 bases left between them. Here the CDR3 reads CASSSGVQPQHF. The CDR3 nucleotides read TGTGCCAGCAGCTCAGGGGTCCAGCCCCAGCATTTT. The variable domain in full, with the rest retrieved from reference TRBV7-9 and TRBJ1-5, is DTGVSQNPRHKITKRGQNVTFRCDPISEHNRLYWYRQTLGQGPEFLTYFQNEAQLEKSRLLSDRFSAERPKGSFSTLEIQRTEQGDSAMYLCASSSGVQPQHFGDGTRLSIL.

The chain is built from TRBV18 and TRBJ1-1; D is uncertain. The CDR3 spans 12 residues. Germline V gives CDR1 KGHSH, CDR2 LQKENI. Trimming removed 2 bases at V and 8 bases at J, with 9 bases between. The CDR3, as DNA: TGTGCCAGCTCACCAGCCAGGCCGGAAGCTTTCTTT. Encoded protein: CASSPARPEAFF.

V usage is TRBV7-2 and J usage is TRBJ2-3; D ambiguous. This CDR3 has 12 amino acids. The germline gives CDR1 SGHTA, CDR2 FQGNSA. V was clipped by 5 bases and J by 4 bases, with 7 bases between them. The CDR3 loop is CASSTSSDTQYF. DNA of the CDR3: TGTGCCAGCAGCACTTCCTCAGATACGCAGTATTTT.

This clone has only one observation. The chain joins TRBV29-1 to TRBJ2-3; the D is unclear. The CDR3 spans 12 residues. Trimming stripped 1 base from V and 2 bases from J, with 4 bases between. Germline V gives CDR1 SQVTM, CDR2 ANQGSEA. The CDR3 DNA sequence: TGCAGCGTTGAAGGCTACACAGATACGCAGTATTTT. It specifies CSVEGYTDTQYF.

In this sample, this clone turned up a few times. The genes are TRBV27 and TRBJ2-5; D uncertain. Trimming took off 6 bases at V and 5 bases at J, with 10 bases between the two ends. Per the germline V gene, CDR1 is MNHEY and CDR2 is SMNVEV (reference sequence). This CDR3 has 12 residues. CDR3 amino acids: CASRGSGETQYF. The CDR3 nucleotides read TGTGCCAGCAGGGGCTCCGGGGAGACCCAGTACTTC.

The chain employs TRBV5-1 and TRBJ2-5; D is uncertain. The CDR3 consists of 14 residues. Germline-derived CDR1 and CDR2 are SGHRS and YFSETQ. V was clipped by 0 bases and J by 4 bases, with 10 bases between them. The CDR3 here is CASSLVTSTETQYF. As DNA, the CDR3 is TGCGCCAGCAGCTTGGTGACCTCCACAGAGACCCAGTACTTC. Drawing the rest from reference TRBV5-1 and TRBJ2-5, the complete variable domain is KAGVTQTPRYLIKTRGQQVTLSCSPISGHRSVSWYQQTPGQGLQFLFEYFSETQRNKGNFPGRFSGRQFSNSRSEMNVSTLELGDSALYLCASSLVTSTETQYFGPGTRLLVL.

The sample holds a few counts of this clone. The rearrangement joins TRBV30 to TRBJ2-3, with D tentatively TRBD1 or TRBD2 (5 bases each). The V and J ends lost 0 bases and 3 bases respectively, with 16 bases between them. CDR1 and CDR2 (germline): GTSNPN, SVGIG (reference sequence). The CDR3 contains 16 residues. DNA for the CDR3: TGTGCCTGGAGTGTAGGTACTTCGGGGCGTACAGATACGCAGTATTTT. Residues: CAWSVGTSGRTDTQYF.

In the case of this clone: Mismatch with germline at one junction end may stem from a read error. The V and J genes are TRBV6-5 and TRBJ2-7, with 9 bases identical to TRBD2. The germline V gene encodes CDR1 MNHEY and CDR2 SVGAGI. The CDR3 runs to 14 residues. CDR3 residues: CVSSYGGREYEQYF. The DNA of the CDR3 is TGTGTCAGCAGTTACGGCGGGAGGGAATACGAGCAGTACTTC.

This clone was detected only a few times. The V and J genes are TRBV29-1 and TRBJ1-1, with D perhaps TRBD1 (5 bases). V lost 4 bases and J 4 bases, leaving 13 bases between the germline ends. Germline CDR1 SQVTM, CDR2 ANQGSEA. The CDR3 totals 13 residues. The CDR3 spells CSVVAGRGTEAFF. The CDR3 DNA follows: TGCAGCGTTGTCGCAGGGCGGGGCACTGAAGCTTTCTTT.

A single count supports this clone. This chain connects TRBV7-9 to TRBJ2-3, with 12 bases aligning to TRBD2. The CDR3 totals 19 residues. Unmatched junction bases numbered 12, after V lost 5 bases and J lost 0 bases. Per germline, CDR1 SEHNR and CDR2 FQNEAQ (reference sequence). The CDR3 reads CASSPMASGRARSTDTQYF. In nucleotides, the CDR3 is TGTGCCAGCAGCCCGATGGCTAGCGGGAGGGCCCGGAGCACAGATACGCAGTATTTT.

The rearrangement joins TRBV7-9 to TRBJ1-1, with D unresolved. This CDR3 contains 15 residues. Trimming left V 1 base short and J 1 base short, with 10 bases between. Looked up from germline, CDR1 is SEHNR and CDR2 is FQNEAQ (reference sequence). The CDR3 region has the DNA TGTGCCAGCAGCTTAGGGCAGGAGAGGAACACTGAAGCTTTCTTT. This codes for CASSLGQERNTEAFF.

The chain employs TRBV10-3 and TRBJ1-2; no clear D gene. Germline V gene lookup returns CDR1 ENHRY and CDR2 SYGVKD. The germline V and J ends were trimmed by 6 bases and 4 bases, with 12 bases remaining between them. The CDR3 runs to 13 residues. CDR3 bases: TGTGCCATCAGGGGCCTGCTTACCTATGGCTACACCTTC. This translates into CAIRGLLTYGYTF.

V and J are TRBV4-2 and TRBJ2-3; D is unresolved. Trimming left V 4 bases short and J 4 bases short, with 12 bases between. The CDR3 is 14 residues long. The germline V gene has CDR1 LGHNA and CDR2 YNFKEQ. CDR3 loop: CASSPQWPPDTQYF. The DNA for the CDR3 is TGTGCCAGCAGCCCTCAATGGCCACCAGATACGCAGTATTTT.

V is TRBV7-2 and J is TRBJ2-7, with no clear D. This CDR3 is 14 amino acids long. The germline V and J ends were trimmed by 1 base and 1 base, with 8 bases remaining between them. Germline V gene lookup returns CDR1 SGHTA and CDR2 FQGNSA. In DNA, the CDR3 is TGTGCCAGCAGCTTAGGTCTCGGGTCCTACGAGCAGTACTTC. Protein sequence: CASSLGLGSYEQYF.

The CDR3 nucleotides read TGTGCCAGCAGCTCGACACCCTACTATGGCTACACCTTC. Translated: CASSSTPYYGYTF. The chain has TRBV6-5 and TRBJ1-2; D ambiguous. This CDR3 region has 13 residues. CDR1 and CDR2 (germline): MNHEY, SVGAGI. V lost 6 bases and J 3 bases, leaving 11 bases between the germline ends.

About this clone: Other nucleotide sequences from this sample produce the same CDR3. The chain couples TRBV6-2 or TRBV6-3 to TRBJ2-5; D gene uncertain. Germline lookup yields CDR1 MNHEY and CDR2 SVGEGT. CDR3 length equals 12 residues. V gave up 5 bases and J gave up 5 bases, with 9 bases separating them. In DNA, the CDR3 is TGTGCCAGCAGTCCAGGTGGTGAGACCCAGTACTTC. It encodes CASSPGGETQYF.